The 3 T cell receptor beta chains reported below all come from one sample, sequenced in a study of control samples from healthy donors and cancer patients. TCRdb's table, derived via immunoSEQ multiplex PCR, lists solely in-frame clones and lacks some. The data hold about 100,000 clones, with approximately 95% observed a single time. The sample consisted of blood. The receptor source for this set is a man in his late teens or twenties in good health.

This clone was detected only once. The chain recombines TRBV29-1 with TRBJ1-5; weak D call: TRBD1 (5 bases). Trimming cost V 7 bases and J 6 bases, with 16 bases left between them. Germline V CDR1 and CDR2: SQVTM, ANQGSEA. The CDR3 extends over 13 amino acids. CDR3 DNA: TGCAGCGCAAAAGGAGGGGACGCTCAGCCCCAGCATTTT. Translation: CSAKGGDAQPQHF. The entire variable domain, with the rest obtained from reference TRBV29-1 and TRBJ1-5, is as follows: SAVISQKPSRDICQRGTSLTIQCQVDSQVTMMFWYRQQPGQSLTLIATANQGSEATYESGFVIDKFPISRPNLTFSTLTVSNMSPEDSSIYLCSAKGGDAQPQHFGDGTRLSIL.

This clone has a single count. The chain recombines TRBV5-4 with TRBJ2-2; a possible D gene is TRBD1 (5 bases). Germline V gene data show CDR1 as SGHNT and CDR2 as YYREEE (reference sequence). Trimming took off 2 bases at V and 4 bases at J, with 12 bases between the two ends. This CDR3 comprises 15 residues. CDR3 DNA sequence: TGTGCCAGCAGCTTCCAGGGCTGGAGCACCGGGGAGCTGTTTTTT. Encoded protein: CASSFQGWSTGELFF.

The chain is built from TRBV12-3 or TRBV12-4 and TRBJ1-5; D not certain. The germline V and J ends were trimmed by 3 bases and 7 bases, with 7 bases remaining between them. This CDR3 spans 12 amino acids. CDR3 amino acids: CASSFNRQPQHF. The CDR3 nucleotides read TGTGCCAGCAGTTTTAACAGACAGCCCCAGCATTTT.